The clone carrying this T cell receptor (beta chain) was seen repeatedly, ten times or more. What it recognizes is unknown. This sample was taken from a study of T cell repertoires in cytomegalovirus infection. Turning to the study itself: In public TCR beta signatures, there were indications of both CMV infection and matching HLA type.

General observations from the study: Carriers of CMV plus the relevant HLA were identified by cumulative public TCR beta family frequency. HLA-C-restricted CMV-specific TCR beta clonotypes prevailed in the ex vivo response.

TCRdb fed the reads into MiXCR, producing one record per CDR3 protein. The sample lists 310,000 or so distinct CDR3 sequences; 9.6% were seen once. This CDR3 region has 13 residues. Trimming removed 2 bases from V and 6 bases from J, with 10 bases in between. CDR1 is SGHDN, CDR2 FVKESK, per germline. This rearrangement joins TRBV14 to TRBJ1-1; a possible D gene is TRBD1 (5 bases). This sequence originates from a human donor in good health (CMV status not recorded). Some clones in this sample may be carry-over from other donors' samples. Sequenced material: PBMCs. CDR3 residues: CASSQFGGAEAFF. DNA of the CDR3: TGTGCCAGCAGCCAATTTGGGGGGGCTGAAGCTTTCTTT.